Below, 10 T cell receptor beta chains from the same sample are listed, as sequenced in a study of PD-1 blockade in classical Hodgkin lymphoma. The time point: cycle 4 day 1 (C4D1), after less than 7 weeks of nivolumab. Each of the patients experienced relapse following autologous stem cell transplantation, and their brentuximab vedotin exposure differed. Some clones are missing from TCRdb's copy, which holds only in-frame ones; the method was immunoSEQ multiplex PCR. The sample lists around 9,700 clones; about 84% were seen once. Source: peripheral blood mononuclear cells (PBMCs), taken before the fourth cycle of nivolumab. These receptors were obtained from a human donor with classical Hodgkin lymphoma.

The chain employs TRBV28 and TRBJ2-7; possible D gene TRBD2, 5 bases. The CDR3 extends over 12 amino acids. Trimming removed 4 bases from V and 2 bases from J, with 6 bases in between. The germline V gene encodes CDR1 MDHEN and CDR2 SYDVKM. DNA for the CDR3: TGTGCCAGCAGTTCGCGGGCCTACGAGCAGTACTTC. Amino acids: CASSSRAYEQYF.

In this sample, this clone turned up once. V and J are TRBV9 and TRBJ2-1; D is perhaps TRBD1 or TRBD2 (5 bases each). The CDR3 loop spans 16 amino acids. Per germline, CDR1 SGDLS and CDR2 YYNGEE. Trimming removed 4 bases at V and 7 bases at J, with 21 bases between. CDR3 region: CASSSRSRGGGNEQFF. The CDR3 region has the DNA TGTGCCAGCAGCTCTCGTTCTCGTGGGGGTGGAAATGAGCAGTTCTTC.

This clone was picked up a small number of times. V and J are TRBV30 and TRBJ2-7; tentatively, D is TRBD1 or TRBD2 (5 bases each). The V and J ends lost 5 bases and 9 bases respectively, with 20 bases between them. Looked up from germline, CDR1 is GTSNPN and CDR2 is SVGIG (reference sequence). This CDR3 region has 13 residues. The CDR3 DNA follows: TGTGCCTGGGATATGGGACCTTTGCCTGGGCAGTACTTC. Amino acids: CAWDMGPLPGQYF.

CDR3 residues: CASSVVDGPYEQYF. CDR3 sequence (DNA): TGTGCCAGCAGCGTAGTGGACGGTCCCTACGAGCAGTACTTC. The rearrangement uses TRBV9 and TRBJ2-7; D not resolved. In germline, CDR1 is SGDLS, CDR2 YYNGEE. V lost 0 bases, J lost 2 bases, and 9 bases lay in between. This CDR3 spans 14 amino acids.

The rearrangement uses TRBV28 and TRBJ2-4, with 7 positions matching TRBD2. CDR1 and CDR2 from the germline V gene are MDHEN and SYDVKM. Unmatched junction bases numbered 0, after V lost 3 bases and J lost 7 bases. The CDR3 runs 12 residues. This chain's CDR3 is CASSLGGNIQYF. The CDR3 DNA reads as TGTGCCAGCAGTTTGGGGGGGAACATTCAGTACTTC.

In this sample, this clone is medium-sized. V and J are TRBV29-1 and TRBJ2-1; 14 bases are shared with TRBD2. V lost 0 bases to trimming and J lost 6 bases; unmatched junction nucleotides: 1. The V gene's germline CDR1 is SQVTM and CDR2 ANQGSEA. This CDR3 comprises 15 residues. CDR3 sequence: CSVEEGTSGSNEQFF. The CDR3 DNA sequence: TGCAGCGTTGAAGAGGGGACTAGCGGGAGCAATGAGCAGTTCTTC.

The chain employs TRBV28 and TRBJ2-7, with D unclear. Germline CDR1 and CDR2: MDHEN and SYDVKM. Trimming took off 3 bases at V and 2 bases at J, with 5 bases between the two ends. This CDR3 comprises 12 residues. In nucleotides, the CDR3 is TGTGCCAGCAGTTTTCGAACCTACGAGCAGTACTTC. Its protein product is CASSFRTYEQYF.

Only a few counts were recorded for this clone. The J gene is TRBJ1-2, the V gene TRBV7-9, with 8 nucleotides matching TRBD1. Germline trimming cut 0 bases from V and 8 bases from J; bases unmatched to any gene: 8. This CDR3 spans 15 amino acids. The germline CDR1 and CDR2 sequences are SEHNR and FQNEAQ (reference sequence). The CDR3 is CASSLAPGQVSGYTF. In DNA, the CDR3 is TGTGCCAGCAGCTTAGCGCCGGGACAGGTGTCGGGCTACACCTTC.

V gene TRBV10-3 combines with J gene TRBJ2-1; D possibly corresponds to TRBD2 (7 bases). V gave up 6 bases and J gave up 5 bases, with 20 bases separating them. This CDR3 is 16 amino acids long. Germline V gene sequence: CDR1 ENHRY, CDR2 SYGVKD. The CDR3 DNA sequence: TGTGCCATCAGAGCTCCGAGAGGGGAGGGGGACAATGAGCAGTTCTTC. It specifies CAIRAPRGEGDNEQFF.

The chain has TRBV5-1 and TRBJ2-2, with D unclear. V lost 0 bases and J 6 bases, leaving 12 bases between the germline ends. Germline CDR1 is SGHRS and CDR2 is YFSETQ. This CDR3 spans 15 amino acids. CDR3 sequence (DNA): TGCGCCAGCAGCTTGGAGCTGTGGGCGGCCGGGGAGCTGTTTTTT. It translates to CASSLELWAAGELFF. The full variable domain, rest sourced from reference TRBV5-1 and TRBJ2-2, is KAGVTQTPRYLIKTRGQQVTLSCSPISGHRSVSWYQQTPGQGLQFLFEYFSETQRNKGNFPGRFSGRQFSNSRSEMNVSTLELGDSALYLCASSLELWAAGELFFGEGSRLTVL.